The 5 T cell receptor beta chains presented below share a single source sample, sequenced in a study of blood T cell repertoires in COVID-19 (dated by TCRdb to the early 2020s). Library method: the immunoSEQ multiplex PCR assay. As stored in TCRdb, this immuneACCESS dataset retains in-frame rearrangements with V and J assigned. A fraction of the clones does not appear; measured against another copy, unresolved V genes explain less than half of the discrepancy, and the remainder lacks a known reason. The sample data list 160,000 or so clones, and 75% to 85% of these were observed just once. In total, the top ten clones hold about 11% of the sample. Sequenced sample: peripheral blood. The origin of the receptors is a human donor in a cohort sampled during active COVID-19.

This sequence joins TRBV2 and TRBJ2-3, with 9 bases fitting TRBD2. Germline values: CDR1 SNHLY, CDR2 FYNNEI. This CDR3 has 13 amino acids. The trim removed 10 bases at V and 3 bases at J, leaving 5 bases unmatched. CDR3 amino acids: CATGREGTDTQYF. DNA of the CDR3: TGTGCCACGGGGCGGGAGGGTACAGATACGCAGTATTTT.

The J gene is TRBJ1-1, the V gene TRBV7-2; perhaps TRBD1 as D (5 bases). This CDR3 has 13 amino acids. Looked up from germline, CDR1 is SGHTA and CDR2 is FQGNSA. Trimming took 1 base from V and 10 from J, leaving 13 bases between them. The CDR3 DNA is TGTGCCAGCAGCTTAGGAGGGCAGGGAGGAGCTTTCTTT. This translates into CASSLGGQGGAFF. Full variable domain (missing parts from reference TRBV7-2 and TRBJ1-1): GAGVSQSPSNKVTEKGKDVELRCDPISGHTALYWYRQSLGQGLEFLIYFQGNSAPDKSGLPSDRFSAERTGGSVSTLTIQRTQQEDSAVYLCASSLGGQGGAFFGQGTRLTVV.

The rearrangement joins TRBV10-3 to TRBJ1-5; D unresolved. Germline V gene lookup returns CDR1 ENHRY and CDR2 SYGVKD. The V end was cut by 3 bases, the J end by 6 bases, with 9 bases between. The CDR3 is 13 residues long. The CDR3 DNA sequence: TGTGCCATCAGTGACGGGGTGTTTCAGCCCCAGCATTTT. As protein: CAISDGVFQPQHF.

This sequence joins TRBV7-3 and TRBJ2-1, with 7 bases that match TRBD2. V lost 0 bases, J lost 8 bases, and 4 bases stayed unmatched. Germline V gene sequence: CDR1 SGHTA, CDR2 FQGTGA. The CDR3 length is 14 residues. In nucleotides, the CDR3 is TGTGCCAGCAGCTTAACGTCGGCGGGAGATGAGCAGTTCTTC. It specifies CASSLTSAGDEQFF.

The V call is TRBV5-4, the J call TRBJ2-5; possibly TRBD1 for D (6 bases). Germline V lookup: CDR1 SGHNT, CDR2 YYREEE (reference sequence). This CDR3 comprises 13 residues. The ends were cut back, 0 bases at V and 7 bases at J, with 10 bases in the middle. This chain's CDR3 is CASSLDPQGTQYF. Here the CDR3 DNA reads TGTGCCAGCAGCTTGGATCCACAGGGGACCCAGTACTTC. Full variable domain (outside the CDR3, taken from reference TRBV5-4 and TRBJ2-5): ETGVTQSPTHLIKTRGQQVTLRCSSQSGHNTVSWYQQALGQGPQFIFQYYREEENGRGNFPPRFSGLQFPNYSSELNVNALELDDSALYLCASSLDPQGTQYFGPGTRLLVL.